This T cell receptor beta chain emerged from a study of T cells after yellow fever vaccination (dated by TCRdb to between 2018 and 2020). Background on the whole study: The SMART-Seq v4 Ultra Low Input RNA kit was used to prepare libraries from fractions with low cell numbers. To follow T-cell clones before and after primary and booster YFV17D yellow fever vaccination, bulk TCR alpha and beta repertoires were sequenced over time. Bulk PBMC replicates and cell subsets were isolated from blood drawn at multiple timepoints before and after both primary and secondary immunization. The cohort comprised two healthy male donors, one aged 18 to 30 and one aged 30 to 40 years. Paper-wide results and their limitations: The secondary T-cell response was weaker than the primary response but faster, peaking on day 5 instead of day 15. After the booster, most clones that had expanded after primary vaccination were detected again (approximately 97% of CD4 and 88% of CD8), suggesting broad maintenance of memory. A small share of clonotypes was detected in both CD4 and CD8 compartments, with the overlap likely arising from convergent recombination. Computational filtering was required because FACS-sorted repertoires could contain abundant contaminating clonotypes from the bulk population. Because only a couple of donors were included in the study, the extent to which the findings can be generalized is limited.

This sample was sequenced with an Illumina NovaSeq 6000. Synthesis of TCR cDNA relied on 5'RACE template switching, a step that introduced a universal primer site along with unique molecular identifiers. Priming for cDNA synthesis came from both the TCR alpha and TCR beta constant segments. Libraries were amplified in two PCR steps, with sample barcodes and sequencing adapters added in the second step. Sequencing of the libraries was done on either Illumina HiSeq 2500 (2x100 bp) or NovaSeq (2x150 bp). As for the authors' bioinformatics: Reads were demultiplexed and collapsed into UMI consensus sequences with MIGEC, and V(D)J alignment was performed with MiXCR. Clonotypes responding to the vaccine were identified with edgeR on replicate PBMC samples, with the criteria of FDR below 0.01 and a log2 fold change above 5 up to day 15. Each bulk clonotype received a CD4 or CD8 identity based on whether the sequenced CD4 or CD8 repertoire contained that clonotype at higher abundance. The public reads were run again by TCRdb, first through fastp at Q25 and then through MiXCR, and only productive beta chains were kept. Rows matching on CDR3 protein sequence are summarized as one entry with the most common DNA and genes. The V and J calls follow TCRdb's processing rather than the paper's. This sample has over 300,000 distinct CDR3 sequences in its table, and over 4% of those were observed once. The ten largest clones represent about 22% of the sample.

According to the study, the label for this sample's treatment or condition signals: live attenuated yellow fever vaccine strain. At each blood-draw timepoint, two biological replicates of bulk PBMCs were obtained. A standard Ficoll-Paque protocol was used to isolate PBMCs from peripheral blood. TriZol was used to extract RNA from bulk PBMCs, from CD4 and CD8 fractions, and from dextramer-positive and dextramer-negative fractions. This clonotype was seen ten or more times. This receptor's antigen is unknown. Within one base of it there is no much larger clone, and no base qualities were kept. For CDR1 and CDR2, the germline V gene lists SGDLS and YYNGEE. Here V drops 3 bases and J drops 6 bases, and the junction holds 16 bases not matched to any gene. The CDR3, cysteine through phenylalanine, is 18 amino acids long. Of the read, only the CDR3 DNA is kept; its 54 bases are in frame from base 1.

The sample was PBMCs, taken 5 days after the yellow fever booster vaccination. The sequence was obtained from a young man who received the YFV17D yellow fever vaccine. Recombination connected TRBV9 to TRBJ2-5; the central 11 bases match TRBD2. The CDR3 protein sequence reads: CASSAGPEGSGGAKTQYF. DNA sequence: TGTGCCAGCAGCGCAGGACCTGAAGGTAGCGGGGGGGCAAAGACCCAGTACTTC.